The clone carrying this T cell receptor (beta chain) was counted between two and nine times. Cohort placement rested on clinical history that participants reported themselves. The CDR3 is 15 amino acids. V lost 6 bases to trimming and J lost 10 bases, with 22 bases between them. Germline V gene sequence: CDR1 MNHEY, CDR2 SMNVEV (reference sequence). Profiling relied on immunoSEQ multiplex PCR, and the TCRdb table lists in-frame clones only, not all of them. The sample has approximately 150,000 clones; around 84% are singletons. This entry is derived from a study of blood T cell repertoires in COVID-19.

This chain joins TRBV27 and TRBJ2-1; perhaps TRBD1 as D (6 bases). Source material: PBMCs or T cells enriched from blood (not recorded which). The TCR was taken from a woman aged 45-59 years who had recovered from COVID-19. For the CDR3, the DNA is TGTGCCAGCAGCCCTGACCATCTGCTCGACAGGGAGCAGTTCTTC. This gives the protein CASSPDHLLDREQFF.